The next 30 T cell receptor beta chains were all read from a single sample in a study of identical twins. From the 5' RACE reads, TCRdb called clonotypes with MiXCR, one entry per CDR3 protein. Of hundreds of thousands of distinct CDR3 sequences listed, around 8.6% are singletons. These sequences were also reported in another study, on yellow fever vaccine responses in identical twins.

The sequenced sample was PBMCs. These receptors came from a woman between 18 and 30 years old in good health.

This clonotype was detected only a few times. The J gene is TRBJ2-1, the V gene TRBV12-3 or TRBV12-4, with D possibly TRBD2 on 5 matching bases. The V and J ends lost 5 bases and 6 bases respectively, with 17 bases between them. The CDR3 has 15 amino acids. CDR3 protein: CASSPPFLALNEQFF. The CDR3 DNA reads TGTGCCAGCAGTCCTCCCTTCCTAGCCCTCAATGAGCAGTTCTTC.

The V and J genes are TRBV11-2 and TRBJ1-1, with D possibly TRBD1 on 6 matching bases. CDR1 is SGHAT, CDR2 FQNNGV, per germline. V was pared by 1 base and J by 5 bases, with 14 bases between. This CDR3 has 15 amino acids. In nucleotides, the CDR3 is TGTGCCAGCAGCTTAGTTACAGGGCCCGGGACTGAAGCTTTCTTT. This codes for CASSLVTGPGTEAFF.

This clonotype was counted many times. J is TRBJ1-2 and V is TRBV28; 8 bases align to TRBD1. Germline V gives CDR1 MDHEN, CDR2 SYDVKM. This CDR3 is 16 amino acids long. V was pared by 3 bases and J by 4 bases, with 10 bases of the junction left unmatched. The CDR3 loop reads CASSLHGQGTSYGYTF. CDR3 nucleotides: TGTGCCAGCAGTTTGCACGGACAGGGTACATCCTATGGCTACACCTTC.

With respect to this clonotype: Mismatch with germline at one junction end may stem from a read error. V is TRBV9 and J is TRBJ2-7; 16 bases fit TRBD2. Germline-derived CDR1 and CDR2 are SGDLS and YYNGEE. This CDR3 contains 13 residues. The DNA for the CDR3 is TGTGCCAGCAGCCTCGGGACTAGCGGGGGGGCGTCCTTC. Amino acids: CASSLGTSGGASF. The complete variable domain, with remaining parts taken from reference TRBV9 and TRBJ2-7, reads DSGVTQTPKHLITATGQRVTLRCSPRSGDLSVYWYQQSLDQGLQFLIQYYNGEERAKGNILERFSAQQFPDLHSELNLSSLELGDSALYFCASSLGTSGGASFGPGTRLTVT.

This clonotype was observed a handful of times. The rearrangement uses TRBV2 and TRBJ2-7; 9 nucleotides line up with TRBD1. Unmatched junction bases numbered 5, after V lost 5 bases and J lost 3 bases. From germline, CDR1 is SNHLY and CDR2 FYNNEI. The CDR3 totals 14 residues. CDR3 sequence (DNA): TGTGCCAGCAGTAGACAGGGGGGGGACTACGAGCAGTACTTC. Translating it yields CASSRQGGDYEQYF.

This clonotype was detected ten times or more. The chain uses TRBV12-3 or TRBV12-4 and TRBJ2-2; no reliable D call. V was clipped by 4 bases and J by 1 base, with 10 bases between them. This CDR3 spans 15 amino acids. As DNA, the CDR3 is TGTGCCAGCAGTTCTGCCCTCCGGAACACCGGGGAGCTGTTTTTT. Its translation: CASSSALRNTGELFF.

This clonotype turned up a few times. The chain joins TRBV27 to TRBJ1-2; D unresolved. The CDR3 has 14 residues. Per germline, CDR1 MNHEY and CDR2 SMNVEV (reference sequence). V was cut by 4 bases and J by 7 bases, with 16 bases left in between. Written as DNA, the CDR3 is TGTGCCAGCAGTTCCCCCCCTCTGAAGAGTGGCTACACCTTC. Amino acids: CASSSPPLKSGYTF.

A few counts support this clonotype. The chain recombines TRBV4-3 with TRBJ2-3, with 11 bases lining up with TRBD2. The V segment lost 3 bases and the J segment 3 bases; nucleotides outside the gene matches: 5. CDR1 is LGHNA, CDR2 YSLEER, per germline. This CDR3 has 16 residues. CDR3 residues: CASSQRLAGTTDTQYF. The CDR3 DNA reads as TGCGCCAGCAGCCAGAGACTAGCGGGAACAACAGATACGCAGTATTTT.

This clonotype has more than one count but fewer than ten. This sequence joins TRBV5-6 and TRBJ2-3; TRBD2 matches at 15 bases. Germline CDR1 and CDR2: SGHDT and YYEEEE. The CDR3 contains 19 residues. V lost 3 bases and J lost 4; bases outside the gene matches: 12. The CDR3 spells CASSSFPGTSGRLSDTQYF. The CDR3 coding sequence is TGTGCCAGCAGCTCTTTTCCCGGGACTAGCGGGAGGCTGTCAGATACGCAGTATTTT.

In its sample, this clonotype was seen many times. The CDR3 protein is CASSPGLAGNYEQYF. The CDR3 region has the DNA TGCGCCAGCAGCCCCGGACTAGCGGGAAACTACGAGCAGTACTTC. The chain combines TRBV4-3 with TRBJ2-7, with 12 bases lining up with TRBD2. The trim removed 4 bases at V and 3 bases at J, leaving 4 bases unmatched. From germline, CDR1 is LGHNA and CDR2 YSLEER. CDR3 size: 15 residues.

V usage is TRBV6-2 or TRBV6-3 and J usage is TRBJ2-1; D might be TRBD2 (6 bases). From germline, CDR1 is MNHEY and CDR2 SVGEGT. This CDR3 spans 14 amino acids. With 6 bases removed from V and 0 bases from J, the gap between germline ends came to 9 bases. CDR3 in DNA: TGTGCCAGCAGAAGGAGGGCCTCCTACAATGAGCAGTTCTTC. Its translation: CASRRRASYNEQFF.

In its sample, this clonotype was seen many times. The chain employs TRBV12-3 or TRBV12-4 and TRBJ2-3; D perhaps matches TRBD1 (6 bases). The CDR3 has 17 amino acids. The V end lost 6 bases, the J end lost 6 bases, and 25 bases lay between the germline ends. The CDR3 protein is CASSRRIGGGVVDTQYF. The CDR3, as DNA: TGTGCCAGCAGCCGTCGAATAGGGGGTGGGGTGGTCGATACGCAGTATTTT.

This clonotype has at least ten counts. This sequence joins TRBV12-3 or TRBV12-4 and TRBJ2-5; D gene uncertain. The CDR3 is 13 amino acids. The V gene lost 3 bases and the J gene lost 2 bases, with 7 bases spanning the gap. The CDR3 nucleotides read TGTGCCAGCAGTTTGCCAGTACAAGAGACCCAGTACTTC. Encoded protein: CASSLPVQETQYF.

This clonotype was counted only a few times. As DNA, the CDR3 is TGTGCCAGCAGTCGCGACCCCAGGCCTGAAGCTTTCTTT. Translating gives CASSRDPRPEAFF. The genes are TRBV6-2 or TRBV6-3 and TRBJ1-1; D is undetermined. With 5 bases removed from V and 6 bases from J, the gap between germline ends came to 13 bases. The germline gives CDR1 MNHEY, CDR2 SVGEGT. This CDR3 spans 13 amino acids.

CDR3 protein: CASTRGQLNSPLHF. The CDR3 DNA sequence: TGTGCCAGCACTAGGGGACAGCTTAATTCACCCCTCCACTTT. V is TRBV6-1 and J is TRBJ1-6; TRBD1 agrees at 7 bases. CDR1 and CDR2 from the germline V gene are MNHNS and SASEGT. The CDR3 consists of 14 residues. The J segment lost 6 bases and the V segment lost 7 bases, leaving 6 bases of the junction unmatched.

This clonotype showed up just once. V and J are TRBV18 and TRBJ2-3; 7 bases align to TRBD1. Germline V gene data show CDR1 as KGHSH and CDR2 as LQKENI. The CDR3 length is 15 residues. Unmatched junction bases numbered 5, after V lost 5 bases and J lost 0 bases. CDR3 amino acids: CASSRWDSSTDTQYF. The DNA of the CDR3 is TGTGCCAGCTCAAGGTGGGACAGCAGCACAGATACGCAGTATTTT.

This clonotype was seen ten or more times. This chain uses TRBV7-8 with TRBJ2-7; D may be TRBD1 or TRBD2 (5 bases each). In germline, CDR1 is SGHVS, CDR2 FQNEAQ. CDR3 length: 14 residues. The V and J ends lost 4 bases and 2 bases respectively, with 12 bases between them. CDR3 residues: CASSWTGPTYEQYF. CDR3 bases: TGTGCCAGCAGCTGGACGGGGCCCACCTACGAGCAGTACTTC.

The J gene is TRBJ2-3, the V gene TRBV6-2 or TRBV6-3, with D hard to call. This CDR3 spans 11 amino acids. The germline gives CDR1 MNHEY, CDR2 SVGEGT. V dropped 10 bases and J dropped 9 bases, with 14 bases sitting between them. CDR3 protein: CATLKTDTQYF. The CDR3 DNA sequence: TGTGCCACCCTCAAGACCGACACGCAGTATTTT.

This clonotype has only a few counts. The genes are TRBV20-1 and TRBJ2-7; TRBD1 aligns across 9 bases. The germline gives CDR1 DFQATT, CDR2 SNEGSKA (reference sequence). CDR3 length equals 14 residues. Trimming took 4 bases from V and 3 from J; bases not matched to a gene: 7. The DNA for the CDR3 is TGCAGTGCTAAAGTCCCGGGACAGGGCTACGAGCAGTACTTC. Its translation is CSAKVPGQGYEQYF.

The rearrangement joins TRBV20-1 to TRBJ2-7; tentatively, D is TRBD1 (6 bases). V was shortened by 5 bases and J by 0 bases, with 17 bases between the two germline ends. Germline values: CDR1 DFQATT, CDR2 SNEGSKA (reference sequence). The CDR3 has 15 residues. The CDR3 here is CSAWDRDKSSYEQYF. CDR3 bases: TGCAGTGCTTGGGACCGGGACAAGAGCTCCTACGAGCAGTACTTC.

The chain combines TRBV5-6 with TRBJ1-2; D not certain. Germline lookup yields CDR1 SGHDT and CDR2 YYEEEE. This CDR3 is built from 12 residues. Deletions cut 1 base from V and 3 bases from J, with 4 bases between. CDR3 nucleotides: TGTGCCAGCAGCTTGAACTACTATGGCTACACCTTC. This gives the protein CASSLNYYGYTF.

This clonotype was observed a few times. J is TRBJ2-5 and V is TRBV6-6; the match to TRBD2 covers 9 bases. From germline, CDR1 is MNHNY and CDR2 SVGAGI (reference sequence). V dropped 7 bases and J dropped 5; count of bases not matched to a gene: 5. The CDR3 covers 13 residues. As DNA, the CDR3 is TGTGCCAGCAATCTAGCGGGAAGGGAGACCCAGTACTTC. Protein: CASNLAGRETQYF.

This clonotype was seen many times. V usage is TRBV2 and J usage is TRBJ2-2; no definite D call. The ends were cut back, 2 bases at V and 3 bases at J, with 7 bases in the middle. Germline CDR1 is SNHLY and CDR2 is FYNNEI. The CDR3 covers 14 residues. CDR3 sequence: CASSEYRDTGELFF. The CDR3 DNA reads TGTGCCAGCAGTGAATATCGGGACACCGGGGAGCTGTTTTTT. Filled out from reference TRBV2 and TRBJ2-2, the complete variable domain reads EPEVTQTPSHQVTQMGQEVILRCVPISNHLYFYWYRQILGQKVEFLVSFYNNEISEKSEIFDDQFSVERPDGSNFTLKIRSTKLEDSAMYFCASSEYRDTGELFFGEGSRLTVL.

This clonotype was picked up many times. This chain joins TRBV5-1 and TRBJ2-3; tentatively, D is TRBD2 (6 bases). This CDR3 has 15 residues. V lost 4 bases to trimming and J lost 0 bases, with 12 bases between them. CDR1 and CDR2 (germline): SGHRS, YFSETQ. CDR3 in DNA: TGCGCCAGCAGCCCCGGGAGCGAAAGCACAGATACGCAGTATTTT. Amino acid sequence: CASSPGSESTDTQYF.

In this sample, this clonotype turned up a few times. This chain links TRBV20-1 with TRBJ2-3; 10 nucleotides align to TRBD1. The CDR3 consists of 15 residues. The V segment lost 2 bases and the J segment 8 bases; nucleotides outside the gene matches: 10. Germline assignment: CDR1 DFQATT and CDR2 SNEGSKA (reference sequence). The CDR3 DNA follows: TGCAGTGCTAGACCTAAGGGGACAGGGGTGGTTACGCAGTATTTT. It is translated as CSARPKGTGVVTQYF.

This chain links TRBV20-1 with TRBJ2-2, with D possibly matching TRBD1 (6 bases). CDR3 length: 13 amino acids. The V end was cut by 1 base, the J end by 6 bases, with 9 bases between. Germline-derived CDR1 and CDR2 are DFQATT and SNEGSKA (reference sequence). The CDR3 nucleotides are TGCAGTGCTAGAGTAGGGGGAGCCGGGGAGCTGTTTTTT. This gives the protein CSARVGGAGELFF.

This clonotype occurred many times. The chain uses TRBV10-3 and TRBJ1-1; D might be TRBD1 (5 bases). The CDR3 runs 14 residues. CDR1 and CDR2 (germline): ENHRY, SYGVKD. The germline V and J ends were trimmed by 6 bases and 3 bases, with 14 bases remaining between them. CDR3 nucleotides: TGTGCCATCAGCGGTCAGGGTGCTGACACTGAAGCTTTCTTT. Translated, it gives CAISGQGADTEAFF.

This clonotype was counted many times. The V and J genes are TRBV29-1 and TRBJ2-2; 7 bases agree with TRBD1. CDR1 is SQVTM, CDR2 ANQGSEA, per germline. The length of the CDR3 is 15 residues. The junction had 4 bases not matched to a gene; V was cut back by 0 bases and J by 3 bases. This CDR3 is CSVEDVGGDTGELFF. DNA for the CDR3: TGCAGCGTTGAAGATGTAGGGGGCGACACCGGGGAGCTGTTTTTT.

This chain connects TRBV7-3 to TRBJ2-1; 10 bases fit TRBD2. V shed 2 bases and J 5 bases; nucleotides not matched to a gene: 3. This CDR3 has 15 residues. Germline lookup yields CDR1 SGHTA and CDR2 FQGTGA. CDR3 coding DNA: TGTGCCAGCAGCTTACTAGCGGGGGTTAACAATGAGCAGTTCTTC. This encodes CASSLLAGVNNEQFF.

This clonotype has ten or more counts. The chain couples TRBV30 to TRBJ2-3; a weak D match, TRBD1 (5 bases). The CDR3 consists of 14 residues. CDR1 is GTSNPN, CDR2 SVGIG, per germline (reference sequence). The V end was cut by 4 bases, the J end by 5 bases, with 16 bases between. Here the CDR3 reads CAWKVGRGIDTQYF. Written as DNA, the CDR3 is TGTGCCTGGAAGGTCGGAAGGGGAATAGATACGCAGTATTTT. Full variable domain (missing parts from reference TRBV30 and TRBJ2-3): SQTIHQWPATLVQPVGSPLSLECTVEGTSNPNLYWYRQAAGRGLQLLFYSVGIGQISSEVPQNLSASRPQDRQFILSSKKLLLSDSGFYLCAWKVGRGIDTQYFGPGTRLTVL.